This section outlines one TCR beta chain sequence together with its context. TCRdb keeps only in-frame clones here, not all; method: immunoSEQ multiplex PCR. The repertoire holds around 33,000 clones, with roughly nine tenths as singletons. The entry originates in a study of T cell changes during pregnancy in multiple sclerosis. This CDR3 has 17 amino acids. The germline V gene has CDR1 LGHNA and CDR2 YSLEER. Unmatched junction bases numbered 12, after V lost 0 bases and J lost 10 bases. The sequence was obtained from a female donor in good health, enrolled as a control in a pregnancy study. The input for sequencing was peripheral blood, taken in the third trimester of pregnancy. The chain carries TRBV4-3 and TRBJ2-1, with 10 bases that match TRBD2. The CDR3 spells CASSQDTGQRGGNEQFF. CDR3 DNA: TGCGCCAGCAGCCAAGATACAGGCCAGCGGGGGGGCAACGAGCAGTTCTTC.